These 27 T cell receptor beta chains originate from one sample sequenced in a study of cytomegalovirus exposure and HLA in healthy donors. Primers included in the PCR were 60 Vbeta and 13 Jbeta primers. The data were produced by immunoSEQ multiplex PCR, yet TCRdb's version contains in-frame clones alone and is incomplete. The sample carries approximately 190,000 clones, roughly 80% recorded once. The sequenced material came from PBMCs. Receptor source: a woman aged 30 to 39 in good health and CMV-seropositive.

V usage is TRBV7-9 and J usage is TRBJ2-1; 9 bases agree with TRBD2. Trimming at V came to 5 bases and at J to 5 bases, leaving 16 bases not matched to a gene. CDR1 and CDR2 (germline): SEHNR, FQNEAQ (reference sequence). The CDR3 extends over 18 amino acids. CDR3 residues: CASSPRVGSGGLDNEQFF. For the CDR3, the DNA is TGTGCCAGCAGCCCCAGAGTGGGTAGCGGGGGACTGGACAATGAGCAGTTCTTC.

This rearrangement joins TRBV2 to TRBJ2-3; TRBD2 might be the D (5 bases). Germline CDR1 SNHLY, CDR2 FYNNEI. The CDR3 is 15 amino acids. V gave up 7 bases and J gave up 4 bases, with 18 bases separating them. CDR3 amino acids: CASKRGLSFSDTQYF. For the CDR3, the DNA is TGTGCCAGCAAGCGAGGACTTTCCTTCTCAGATACGCAGTATTTT.

Written as DNA, the CDR3 is TGTGCCAGCAGTGAAACTAGCCTATCTGCATACGAGCAGTACTTC. Its protein product is CASSETSLSAYEQYF. V gene TRBV28 combines with J gene TRBJ2-7; perhaps TRBD2 as D (6 bases). V was trimmed by 5 bases and J by 4 bases, leaving 18 bases between them. Germline values: CDR1 MDHEN, CDR2 SYDVKM. CDR3 length equals 15 residues.

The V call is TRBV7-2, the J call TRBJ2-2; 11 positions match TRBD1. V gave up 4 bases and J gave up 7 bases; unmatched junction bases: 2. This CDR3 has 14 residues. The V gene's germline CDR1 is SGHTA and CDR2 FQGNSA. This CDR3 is CASSSDRGRGELFF. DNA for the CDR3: TGTGCCAGCAGCTCGGACAGGGGGCGCGGGGAGCTGTTTTTT.

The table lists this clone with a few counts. The CDR3 DNA sequence: TGTGCCAGCAGCGACGGACCCGGATGGGACAGGGGAAGGAGCACTGAAGCTTTCTTT. Its translation: CASSDGPGWDRGRSTEAFF. The V and J genes are TRBV9 and TRBJ1-1, with 10 bases matching TRBD1. CDR3 length: 19 amino acids. V lost 3 bases to trimming and J lost 4 bases; unmatched junction nucleotides: 18. CDR1 and CDR2 from the germline V gene are SGDLS and YYNGEE. Supplemented by reference TRBV9 and TRBJ1-1, the full variable domain reads DSGVTQTPKHLITATGQRVTLRCSPRSGDLSVYWYQQSLDQGLQFLIQYYNGEERAKGNILERFSAQQFPDLHSELNLSSLELGDSALYFCASSDGPGWDRGRSTEAFFGQGTRLTVV.

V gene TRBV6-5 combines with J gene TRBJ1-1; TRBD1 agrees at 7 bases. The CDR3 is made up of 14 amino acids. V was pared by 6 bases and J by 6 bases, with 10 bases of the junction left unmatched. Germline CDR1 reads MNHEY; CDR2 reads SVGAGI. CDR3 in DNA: TGTGCCAGCAGCCAAGGACAGGATTTCGCTGAAGCTTTCTTT. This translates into CASSQGQDFAEAFF.

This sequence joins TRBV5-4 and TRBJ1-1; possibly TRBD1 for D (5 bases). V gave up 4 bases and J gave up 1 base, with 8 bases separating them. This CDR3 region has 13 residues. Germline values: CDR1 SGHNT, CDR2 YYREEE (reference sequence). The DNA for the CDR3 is TGTGCCAGCAGCACAACAGGGAACACTGAAGCTTTCTTT. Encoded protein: CASSTTGNTEAFF.

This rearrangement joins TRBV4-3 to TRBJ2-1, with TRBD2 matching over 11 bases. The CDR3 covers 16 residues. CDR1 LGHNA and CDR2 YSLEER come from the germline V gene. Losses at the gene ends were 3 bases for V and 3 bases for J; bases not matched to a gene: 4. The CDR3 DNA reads TGCGCCAGCAGCCAGTCCGGGACTAGCGGCTACAATGAGCAGTTCTTC. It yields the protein CASSQSGTSGYNEQFF.

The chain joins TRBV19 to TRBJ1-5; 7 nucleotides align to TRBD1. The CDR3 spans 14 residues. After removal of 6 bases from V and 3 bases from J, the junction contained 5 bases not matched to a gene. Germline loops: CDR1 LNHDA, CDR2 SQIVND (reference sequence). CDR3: CASRDRRDNQPQHF. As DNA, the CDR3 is TGTGCCAGTAGGGACAGGAGGGACAATCAGCCCCAGCATTTT.

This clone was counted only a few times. CDR3 in amino acids: CSVGPGQGYEQYF. The CDR3 nucleotides are TGCAGCGTAGGTCCGGGACAGGGATACGAGCAGTACTTC. V is TRBV29-1 and J is TRBJ2-7, with 9 bases matching TRBD1. Germline CDR1 SQVTM, CDR2 ANQGSEA. V shed 6 bases and J 4 bases; nucleotides not matched to a gene: 7. The CDR3 is 13 residues long.

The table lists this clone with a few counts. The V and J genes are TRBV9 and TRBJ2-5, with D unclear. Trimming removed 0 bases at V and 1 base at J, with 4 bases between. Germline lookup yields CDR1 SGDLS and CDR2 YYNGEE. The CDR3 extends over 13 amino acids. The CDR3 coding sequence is TGTGCCAGCAGCGTAGAAGCCCAAGAGACCCAGTACTTC. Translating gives CASSVEAQETQYF.

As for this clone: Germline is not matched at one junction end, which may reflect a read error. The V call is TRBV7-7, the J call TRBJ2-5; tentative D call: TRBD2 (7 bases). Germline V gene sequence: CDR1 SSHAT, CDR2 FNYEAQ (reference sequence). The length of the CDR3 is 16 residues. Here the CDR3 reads CASSLGGEATVETQYF. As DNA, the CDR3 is TGTGCTAGCAGCTTAGGGGGGGAGGCGACAGTGGAGACCCAGTACTTC. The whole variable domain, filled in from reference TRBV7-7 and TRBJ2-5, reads GAGVSQSPRYKVTKRGQDVTLRCDPISSHATLYWYQQALGQGPEFLTYFNYEAQPDKSGLPSDRFSAERPEGSISTLTIQRTEQRDSAMYRCASSLGGEATVETQYFGPGTRLLVL.

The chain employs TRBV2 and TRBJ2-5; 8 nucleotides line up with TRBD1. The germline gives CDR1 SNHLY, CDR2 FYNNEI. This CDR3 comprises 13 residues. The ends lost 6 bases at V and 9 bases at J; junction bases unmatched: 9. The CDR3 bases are TGTGCCAGCAGGACAGGGGTTCTGGTACCCCAGTACTTC. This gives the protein CASRTGVLVPQYF.

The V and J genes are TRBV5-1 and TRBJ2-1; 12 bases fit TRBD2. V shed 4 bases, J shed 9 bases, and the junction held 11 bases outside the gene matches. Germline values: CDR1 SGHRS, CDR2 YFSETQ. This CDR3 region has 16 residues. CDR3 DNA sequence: TGCGCCAGCAGCCTCGAGCGACTAGCGGGAGTCGGTGAGCAGTTCTTC. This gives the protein CASSLERLAGVGEQFF.

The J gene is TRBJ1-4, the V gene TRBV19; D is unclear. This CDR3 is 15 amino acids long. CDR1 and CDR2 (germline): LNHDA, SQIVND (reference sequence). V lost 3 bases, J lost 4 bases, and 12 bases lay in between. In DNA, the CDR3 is TGTGCCAGTAGTATCATCCAGGCGGGTAATGAAAAACTGTTTTTT. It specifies CASSIIQAGNEKLFF.

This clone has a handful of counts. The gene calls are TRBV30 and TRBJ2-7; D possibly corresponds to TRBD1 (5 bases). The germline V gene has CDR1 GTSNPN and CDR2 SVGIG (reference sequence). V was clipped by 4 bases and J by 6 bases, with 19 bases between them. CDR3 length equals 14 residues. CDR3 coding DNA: TGTGCCTGGATGGTGAAGAGACAGTCGAGCGAGCAGTACTTC. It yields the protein CAWMVKRQSSEQYF.

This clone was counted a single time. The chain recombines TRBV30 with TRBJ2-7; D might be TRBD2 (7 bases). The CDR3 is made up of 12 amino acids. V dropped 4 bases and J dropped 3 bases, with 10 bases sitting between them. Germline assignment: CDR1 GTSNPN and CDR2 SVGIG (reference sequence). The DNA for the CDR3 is TGTGCCTGGACGGGGGGCGGCTACGAGCAGTACTTC. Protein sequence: CAWTGGGYEQYF.

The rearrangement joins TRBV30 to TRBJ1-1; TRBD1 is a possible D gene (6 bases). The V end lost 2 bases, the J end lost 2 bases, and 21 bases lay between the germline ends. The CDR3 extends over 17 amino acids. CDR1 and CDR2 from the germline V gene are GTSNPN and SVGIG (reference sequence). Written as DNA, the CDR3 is TGTGCCTGGAGTTTCCCCCCGGGACACGCTTTTAACACTGAAGCTTTCTTT. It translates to CAWSFPPGHAFNTEAFF.

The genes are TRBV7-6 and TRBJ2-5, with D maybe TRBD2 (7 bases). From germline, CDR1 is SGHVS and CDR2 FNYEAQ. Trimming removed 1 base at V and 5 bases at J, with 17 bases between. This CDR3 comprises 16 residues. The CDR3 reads CASSLVGGASVETQYF. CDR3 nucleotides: TGTGCCAGCAGCTTAGTGGGGGGGGCGTCGGTCGAGACCCAGTACTTC.

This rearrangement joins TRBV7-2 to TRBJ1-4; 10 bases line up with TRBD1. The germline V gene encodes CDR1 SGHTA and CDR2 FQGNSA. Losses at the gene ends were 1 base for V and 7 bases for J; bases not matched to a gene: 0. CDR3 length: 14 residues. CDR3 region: CASSLGTGGEKLFF. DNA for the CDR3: TGTGCCAGCAGCTTAGGGACAGGGGGTGAAAAACTGTTTTTT.

The CDR3 DNA reads TGCAGTGCTAACAGAATACCTACAGCTTTCTTT. This codes for CSANRIPTAFF. The V and J genes are TRBV20-1 and TRBJ1-1; D remains unclear. Looked up from germline, CDR1 is DFQATT and CDR2 is SNEGSKA (reference sequence). CDR3 length equals 11 residues. V lost 4 bases and J lost 10, with 13 bases in between.

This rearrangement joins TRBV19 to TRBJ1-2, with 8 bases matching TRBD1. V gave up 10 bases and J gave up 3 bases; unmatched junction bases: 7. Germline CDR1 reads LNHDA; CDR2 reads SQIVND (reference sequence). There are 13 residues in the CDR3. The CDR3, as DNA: TGTGCCACTAGGGGACAGGCCGACTATGGCTACACCTTC. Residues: CATRGQADYGYTF.

The CDR3 here is CASSPRGLAGVNEQYF. In DNA form, the CDR3 reads TGTGCCAGCAGCCCCCGTGGACTAGCGGGAGTTAACGAGCAGTACTTC. The genes are TRBV25-1 and TRBJ2-7; 13 bases fit TRBD2. Germline values: CDR1 MGHDK, CDR2 SYGVNS. The CDR3 runs 16 residues. V lost 6 bases to trimming and J lost 5 bases; unmatched junction nucleotides: 10.

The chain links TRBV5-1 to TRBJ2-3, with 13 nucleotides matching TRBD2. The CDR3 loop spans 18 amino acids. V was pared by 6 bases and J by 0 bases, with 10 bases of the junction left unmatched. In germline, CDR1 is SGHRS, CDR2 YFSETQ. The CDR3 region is CASTKRGTSGTSTDTQYF. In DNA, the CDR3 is TGCGCCAGCACCAAAAGGGGGACTAGCGGGACTAGCACAGATACGCAGTATTTT.

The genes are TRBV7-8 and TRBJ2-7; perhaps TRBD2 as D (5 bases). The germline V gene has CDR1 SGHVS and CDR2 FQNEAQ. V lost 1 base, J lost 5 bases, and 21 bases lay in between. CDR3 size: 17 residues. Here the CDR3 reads CASSLGLLRERAHEQYF. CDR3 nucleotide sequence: TGTGCCAGCAGCTTAGGACTCCTCCGGGAACGGGCTCACGAGCAGTACTTC.

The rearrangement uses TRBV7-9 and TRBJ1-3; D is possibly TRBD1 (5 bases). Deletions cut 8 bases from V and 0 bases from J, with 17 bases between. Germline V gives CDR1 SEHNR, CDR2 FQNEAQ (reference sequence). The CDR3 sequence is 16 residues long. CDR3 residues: CASSWGRKSSGNTIYF. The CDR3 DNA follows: TGTGCCAGCTCCTGGGGCAGGAAGAGCTCTGGAAACACCATATATTTT.

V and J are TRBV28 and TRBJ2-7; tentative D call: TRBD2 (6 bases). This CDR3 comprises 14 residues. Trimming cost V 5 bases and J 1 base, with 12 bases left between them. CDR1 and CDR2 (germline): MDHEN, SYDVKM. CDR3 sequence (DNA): TGTGCCAGCAGTCCTTTTGGGGGGTCCTACGAGCAGTACTTC. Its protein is CASSPFGGSYEQYF.